This T cell receptor beta chain derives from a study of OX40 agonist ivuxolimab in advanced cancers. Study-wide background: Age averaged roughly 60 years (range roughly 23 to 79), and roughly 82% were male. Partial responses were achieved by three patients, of whom one had hepatocellular carcinoma and two had cutaneous melanoma. Broader study findings: Mean expanded clone counts were higher in CD8+ than CD4+ T cells. A proportion of nonresponders additionally exhibited low normalized T-cell clonal expansion.

This clone was observed a single time. The antigen remains unidentified. The CDR3 spans 14 residues. V was cut by 3 bases and J by 3 bases, with 9 bases left in between. The germline V gene has CDR1 KGHSH and CDR2 LQKENI. Clones were read by immunoSEQ multiplex PCR, and TCRdb kept only the in-frame ones, dropping some. The sample contains 120,000 or so clones, 85% to 95% of which appear only once. The sequencing here drew on CD4+ or CD8+ T cells sorted from blood, taken in a trial of the OX40 agonist ivuxolimab. The TCR comes from an adult with an advanced solid tumor such as melanoma, head and neck, liver or kidney cancer. The chain uses TRBV18 and TRBJ1-3; D remains ambiguous. CDR3 sequence reads: CASSPRPDGNTIYF. CDR3 DNA sequence: TGTGCCAGCTCACCCCGCCCAGATGGAAACACCATATATTTT.